These 31 T cell receptor beta chains were sequenced from one sample in a study of T cells after yellow fever vaccination. TCRdb analysed the 5' RACE reads with MiXCR anew, one entry per CDR3 protein. The profile shows more than 90,000 distinct CDR3 sequences, roughly 8.4% of them singletons. The sequences come from CD8+ T cells sorted from PBMCs, collected 45 days after the yellow fever booster vaccination. These receptors came from a man aged 25-40 years who received the YFV17D yellow fever vaccine.

This clonotype occurred once. A much larger clone differs by one base, so this may be a read error. The rearrangement links TRBV4-2 to TRBJ2-1; 12 bases map to TRBD2. The germline gives CDR1 LGHNA, CDR2 YNFKEQ. The CDR3 runs 17 residues. CDR3 sequence (DNA): TGTGCCAGCATCCAAGATCCCCTAGCGGGAGGGAGAAATGAGCAGTTCTTC. Translation: CASIQDPLAGGRNEQFF.

There are a few counts of this clonotype. The CDR3 sequence is CASSIVLAGKYNEQFF. In DNA form, the CDR3 reads TGTGCCAGTAGTATTGTCCTAGCGGGAAAATACAATGAGCAGTTCTTC. The gene calls are TRBV19 and TRBJ2-1; TRBD2 matches 9 bases. With 3 bases clipped from V and 4 bases from J, the junction kept 7 bases outside the gene matches. This CDR3 is built from 16 residues. Germline lookup yields CDR1 LNHDA and CDR2 SQIVND (reference sequence).

This clonotype was recorded once. The chain uses TRBV5-4 and TRBJ2-1, with 10 bases matching TRBD2. Germline CDR1 reads SGHNT; CDR2 reads YYREEE (reference sequence). V dropped 1 base and J dropped 7; count of bases not matched to a gene: 5. The CDR3 length is 15 residues. The CDR3 coding sequence is TGTGCCAGCAGCTTGTGGTTGACTAGCGGGAATGAGCAGTTCTTC. Translated, it gives CASSLWLTSGNEQFF. Looking up the rest from reference TRBV5-4 and TRBJ2-1 gives the full variable domain: ETGVTQSPTHLIKTRGQQVTLRCSSQSGHNTVSWYQQALGQGPQFIFQYYREEENGRGNFPPRFSGLQFPNYSSELNVNALELDDSALYLCASSLWLTSGNEQFFGPGTRLTVL.

This sequence joins TRBV7-8 and TRBJ2-3, with D maybe TRBD1 (6 bases). CDR1 SGHVS and CDR2 FQNEAQ come from the germline V gene. This CDR3 spans 16 amino acids. Trimming removed 1 base at V and 2 bases at J, with 13 bases between. The CDR3 loop reads CASSLGTQGFTDTQYF. The DNA for the CDR3 is TGTGCCAGCAGCTTAGGCACACAGGGTTTCACAGATACGCAGTATTTT. Based on the CDR3 plus reference TRBV7-8 and TRBJ2-3, the full variable domain is GAGVSQSPRYKVAKRGQDVALRCDPISGHVSLFWYQQALGQGPEFLTYFQNEAQLDKSGLPSDRFFAERPEGSVSTLKIQRTQQEDSAVYLCASSLGTQGFTDTQYFGPGTRLTVL.

This clonotype was seen repeatedly, ten times or more. The chain has TRBV7-9 and TRBJ2-3; 7 bases map to TRBD2. There are 16 residues in the CDR3. Unmatched junction bases numbered 12, after V lost 5 bases and J lost 4 bases. Germline V gene lookup returns CDR1 SEHNR and CDR2 FQNEAQ (reference sequence). The CDR3: CASSLEAGAGADTQYF. The DNA for the CDR3 is TGTGCCAGCAGCCTCGAGGCGGGAGCGGGCGCAGATACGCAGTATTTT.

This clonotype came up many times. The chain links TRBV12-3 or TRBV12-4 to TRBJ2-1; maybe TRBD1 (5 bases). The CDR3 spans 12 residues. The V gene lost 7 bases and the J gene lost 2 bases, with 6 bases spanning the gap. CDR3 nucleotide sequence: TGTGCCAGCAAACAGGCCTACAATGAGCAGTTCTTC. This codes for CASKQAYNEQFF.

This clonotype has at least ten counts. The rearrangement uses TRBV4-3 and TRBJ1-1; 7 positions match TRBD1. Trimming at V came to 1 base and at J to 4 bases, leaving 3 bases not matched to a gene. The CDR3 contains 14 residues. Germline lookup yields CDR1 LGHNA and CDR2 YSLEER. The CDR3 DNA sequence: TGCGCCAGCAGCCAAGTTCAGGGGGGCACTGAAGCTTTCTTT. Translated, it gives CASSQVQGGTEAFF.

This clonotype has a count of ten or more. The chain recombines TRBV9 with TRBJ2-3, with a tentative D call TRBD1 (5 bases). There are 16 residues in the CDR3. CDR1 and CDR2 (germline): SGDLS, YYNGEE. V lost 3 bases and J lost 2, with 16 bases in between. For the CDR3, the DNA is TGTGCCAGCAGCGCCCCTCCTAGGGGCCCCACAGATACGCAGTATTTT. As protein: CASSAPPRGPTDTQYF.

CDR3: CASSRSRADRRGQPQHF. CDR3 DNA: TGTGCCAGCAGTCGCAGCCGAGCGGACAGGCGCGGTCAGCCCCAGCATTTT. This chain uses TRBV2 with TRBJ1-5, with TRBD1 matching 7 bases. The germline gives CDR1 SNHLY, CDR2 FYNNEI. With V trimmed by 5 bases and J by 6 bases, 16 bases remained unmatched. The CDR3 spans 17 residues.

This clonotype was detected a few times. This chain joins TRBV6-5 and TRBJ2-5, with TRBD2 matching over 9 bases. Trimming took 0 bases from V and 4 from J; bases not matched to a gene: 9. Germline V CDR1 and CDR2: MNHEY, SVGAGI. The CDR3 spans 17 residues. The CDR3, as DNA: TGTGCCAGCAGTTACTCGTCGTCGCGGGAGGGCCGAGAGACCCAGTACTTC. It yields the protein CASSYSSSREGRETQYF.

The chain is built from TRBV29-1 and TRBJ1-2, with unresolved D. This CDR3 is built from 13 residues. Germline V lookup: CDR1 SQVTM, CDR2 ANQGSEA. The germline V and J ends were trimmed by 6 bases and 4 bases, with 15 bases remaining between them. CDR3 sequence reads: CSVNTGERYGYTF. CDR3 sequence (DNA): TGCAGCGTCAATACGGGCGAGCGCTATGGCTACACCTTC. The variable domain in full, completed from reference TRBV29-1 and TRBJ1-2, reads SAVISQKPSRDICQRGTSLTIQCQVDSQVTMMFWYRQQPGQSLTLIATANQGSEATYESGFVIDKFPISRPNLTFSTLTVSNMSPEDSSIYLCSVNTGERYGYTFGSGTRLTVV.

The chain recombines TRBV7-8 with TRBJ2-2; 7 nucleotides align to TRBD2. Germline CDR1 and CDR2: SGHVS and FQNEAQ. The CDR3 is made up of 14 amino acids. V lost 3 bases and J lost 7; bases outside the gene matches: 5. CDR3 loop: CASSFGGRYGELFF. CDR3 coding DNA: TGTGCCAGCAGCTTTGGCGGGAGATACGGGGAGCTGTTTTTT.

At least ten counts were recorded for this clonotype. The chain uses TRBV10-3 and TRBJ2-3, with TRBD2 as a possible D gene (5 bases). Germline CDR1 and CDR2: ENHRY and SYGVKD. V lost 4 bases and J lost 4, with 18 bases in between. The CDR3 covers 16 residues. Written as DNA, the CDR3 is TGTGCCATCAGTGCTCGGGAAGCGGCCGGGTCAGATACGCAGTATTTT. Protein sequence: CAISAREAAGSDTQYF.

This clonotype showed up many times. J is TRBJ2-4 and V is TRBV20-1, with a tentative D call TRBD1 (7 bases). CDR3 size: 15 residues. The V end lost 0 bases, the J end lost 8 bases, and 17 bases lay between the germline ends. Per germline, CDR1 DFQATT and CDR2 SNEGSKA (reference sequence). DNA of the CDR3: TGCAGTGCTAGAGATCAGAGGCAGGGGGGAGACATTCAGTACTTC. Translated, it gives CSARDQRQGGDIQYF.

This clonotype was observed at least ten times. This chain uses TRBV4-3 with TRBJ2-7, with 7 bases aligning to TRBD2. This CDR3 has 15 amino acids. V trimming: 0 bases; J trimming: 2 bases; junction bases outside the gene matches: 4. Germline V CDR1 and CDR2: LGHNA, YSLEER. This CDR3 reads CASSQDWGGTYEQYF. The DNA of the CDR3 is TGCGCCAGCAGCCAAGATTGGGGGGGAACCTACGAGCAGTACTTC.

This clonotype was counted many times. CDR3 in DNA: TGTGCCAGCAGCTCGCCCCTGCGCCCCTACGAGCAGTACTTC. Translation gives CASSSPLRPYEQYF. The chain has TRBV7-2 and TRBJ2-7, with unresolved D. CDR1 and CDR2 (germline): SGHTA, FQGNSA. V gave up 4 bases and J gave up 2 bases, with 12 bases separating them. There are 14 residues in the CDR3.

This clonotype was recorded many times. The chain has TRBV27 and TRBJ2-3; 10 nucleotides agree with TRBD2. The germline CDR1 and CDR2 sequences are MNHEY and SMNVEV (reference sequence). The ends lost 6 bases at V and 0 bases at J; junction bases unmatched: 12. This CDR3 contains 18 residues. CDR3 loop: CASSLSSTSGASTDTQYF. The CDR3 DNA follows: TGTGCCAGCAGCTTAAGTTCTACTAGCGGGGCTAGCACAGATACGCAGTATTTT.

This clonotype was recorded many times. The CDR3 reads CSARDLGNEQFF. The CDR3 region has the DNA TGCAGTGCTAGAGATCTGGGAAATGAGCAGTTCTTC. The V call is TRBV20-1, the J call TRBJ2-1; D not certain. V gave up 0 bases and J gave up 7 bases, with 7 bases separating them. Germline CDR1 reads DFQATT; CDR2 reads SNEGSKA (reference sequence). The CDR3 loop spans 12 amino acids.

The CDR3: CASSFQTGGITGELFF. As DNA, the CDR3 is TGTGCCAGCAGTTTCCAGACAGGGGGCATCACCGGGGAGCTGTTTTTT. The rearrangement uses TRBV27 and TRBJ2-2; 10 bases are a match to TRBD1. The CDR3 is 16 residues long. Germline assignment: CDR1 MNHEY and CDR2 SMNVEV (reference sequence). V trimming: 3 bases; J trimming: 4 bases; junction bases outside the gene matches: 5.

This clonotype has at least ten counts. V usage is TRBV7-8 and J usage is TRBJ2-5; TRBD2 is a possible D gene (6 bases). This CDR3 is 15 amino acids long. CDR1 is SGHVS and CDR2 is FQNEAQ in the germline V gene. Trimming left V 5 bases short and J 2 bases short, with 15 bases between. Here the CDR3 reads CASSLPLAGQETQYF. In DNA, the CDR3 is TGTGCCAGCAGCCTACCACTCGCGGGGCAAGAGACCCAGTACTTC.

This clonotype has a count of ten or more. The rearrangement uses TRBV11-2 and TRBJ2-7; D gene ambiguous. This CDR3 is 11 amino acids long. Germline V CDR1 and CDR2: SGHAT, FQNNGV. V was trimmed by 5 bases and J by 0 bases, leaving 2 bases between them. The CDR3 DNA reads as TGTGCCAGCAGCGTCTCCTACGAGCAGTACTTC. Protein sequence: CASSVSYEQYF.

This clonotype turned up a few times. The chain couples TRBV6-2 or TRBV6-3 to TRBJ2-7, with unresolved D. This CDR3 region has 13 residues. V gave up 0 bases and J gave up 2 bases, with 5 bases separating them. The germline V gene encodes CDR1 MNHEY and CDR2 SVGEGT. CDR3 amino acids: CASSYSQAYEQYF. Here the CDR3 DNA reads TGTGCCAGCAGTTACTCGCAGGCCTACGAGCAGTACTTC.

This clonotype was detected many times. The chain carries TRBV5-1 and TRBJ2-3, with a weak D call TRBD2 (5 bases). From germline, CDR1 is SGHRS and CDR2 YFSETQ. Trimming cost V 4 bases and J 6 bases, with 21 bases left between them. The CDR3 totals 16 residues. The CDR3 DNA sequence: TGCGCCAGCAGCGCGGAGGCGGGTGTCTCTGAGGATACGCAGTATTTT. Translated, it gives CASSAEAGVSEDTQYF.

The CDR3: CASSHVAGQGAGQYF. In nucleotides, the CDR3 is TGTGCCAGCAGCCACGTAGCGGGACAGGGGGCCGGGCAGTACTTC. The chain couples TRBV14 to TRBJ2-7, with 12 bases lining up with TRBD1. CDR3 size: 15 residues. V lost 3 bases, J lost 9 bases, and 9 bases stayed unmatched. CDR1 and CDR2 (germline): SGHDN, FVKESK.

This clonotype appeared many times. The V and J genes are TRBV21-1 and TRBJ2-4; the listed D gene, TRBD1, was not tested against the DNA. TRBV21-1 is designated a pseudogene. This CDR3 region has 15 residues. The CDR3: CASSKPPGQGVIQYF. The CDR3 DNA reads TGTGCCAGCAGCAAACCTCCGGGACAGGGAGTCATTCAGTACTTC.

The chain uses TRBV10-3 and TRBJ2-7, with 8 bases that match TRBD2. Germline lookup yields CDR1 ENHRY and CDR2 SYGVKD. V was pared by 8 bases and J by 2 bases, with 8 bases of the junction left unmatched. The length of the CDR3 is 14 residues. CDR3 DNA: TGTGCCATCGCCGAGGGGCGGGGGGCCTACGAGCAGTACTTC. As protein: CAIAEGRGAYEQYF.

This clonotype was found many times. The chain joins TRBV27 to TRBJ2-3, with D uncertain. Per the germline V gene, CDR1 is MNHEY and CDR2 is SMNVEV (reference sequence). The CDR3 is 14 amino acids. Trimming cost V 3 bases and J 2 bases, with 9 bases left between them. Here the CDR3 reads CASSFGLTTDTQYF. CDR3 nucleotides: TGTGCCAGCAGTTTTGGGCTAACCACAGATACGCAGTATTTT.

This chain links TRBV7-8 with TRBJ2-7, with D perhaps being TRBD1 or TRBD2 (7 bases each). CDR1 and CDR2 from the germline V gene are SGHVS and FQNEAQ. The CDR3 loop spans 15 amino acids. Trimming pared 3 bases from V and 1 base from J, leaving 13 bases between. This CDR3 reads CASSLGGGRSYEQYF. CDR3 DNA sequence: TGTGCCAGCAGCTTGGGAGGGGGCAGGTCCTACGAGCAGTACTTC.

Only a few counts were recorded for this clonotype. The chain has TRBV20-1 and TRBJ2-7; 12 nucleotides line up with TRBD2. The CDR3 is made up of 16 amino acids. After removal of 0 bases from V and 4 bases from J, the junction contained 7 bases not matched to a gene. CDR1 and CDR2 (germline): DFQATT, SNEGSKA (reference sequence). The CDR3 nucleotides read TGCAGTGCTAGAGAAGGACTAGCGGGATATCAGTACGAGCAGTACTTC. Translating gives CSAREGLAGYQYEQYF.

This clonotype was detected ten times or more. The genes are TRBV12-3 or TRBV12-4 and TRBJ1-2; 9 nucleotides agree with TRBD1. The CDR3 length is 12 residues. Germline trimming cut 6 bases from V and 7 bases from J; bases unmatched to any gene: 3. The CDR3 DNA follows: TGTGCCAGCAGAGACAGGGGGTCTGGCTACACCTTC. The encoded protein is CASRDRGSGYTF.

This clonotype was seen many times. The J gene is TRBJ1-4, the V gene TRBV11-1; D call uncertain. The CDR3 runs to 18 residues. V shed 0 bases and J shed 8 bases, with 22 bases lying between them. CDR1 SGHAT and CDR2 FQDESV come from the germline V gene (reference sequence). The CDR3: CASSLAPALVALGEKLFF. CDR3 DNA sequence: TGTGCCAGCAGCTTAGCCCCTGCGTTAGTGGCTTTGGGGGAAAAACTGTTTTTT.